Listed here is a single TCR beta chain. The data belong to a study of blood T cells in healthy people across ages. Study-level information: Template switching recovered approximately one barcoded beta molecule for every two T cells.

A second PCR, run for about 7 to 11 cycles, used a sample-barcoded 5' primer plus a J-beta primer mix. TCRdb re-derived calls from the 5' RACE reads in MiXCR, one entry per CDR3 protein. This table holds some 1.5 million distinct CDR3 sequences, 42% found once. The specimen was blood. This sequence was found in a woman aged 18-29 years in good health.

The CDR3 bases are TGTGCCAGCTCACCACCGGATAGGGGGGAATCACCCCTCCACTTT. It codes for CASSPPDRGESPLHF. J is TRBJ1-6 and V is TRBV18, with D tentatively TRBD1 (6 bases). Germline CDR1 and CDR2: KGHSH and LQKENI. The CDR3 consists of 15 residues. Trimming took 0 bases from V and 10 from J, leaving 13 bases between them.